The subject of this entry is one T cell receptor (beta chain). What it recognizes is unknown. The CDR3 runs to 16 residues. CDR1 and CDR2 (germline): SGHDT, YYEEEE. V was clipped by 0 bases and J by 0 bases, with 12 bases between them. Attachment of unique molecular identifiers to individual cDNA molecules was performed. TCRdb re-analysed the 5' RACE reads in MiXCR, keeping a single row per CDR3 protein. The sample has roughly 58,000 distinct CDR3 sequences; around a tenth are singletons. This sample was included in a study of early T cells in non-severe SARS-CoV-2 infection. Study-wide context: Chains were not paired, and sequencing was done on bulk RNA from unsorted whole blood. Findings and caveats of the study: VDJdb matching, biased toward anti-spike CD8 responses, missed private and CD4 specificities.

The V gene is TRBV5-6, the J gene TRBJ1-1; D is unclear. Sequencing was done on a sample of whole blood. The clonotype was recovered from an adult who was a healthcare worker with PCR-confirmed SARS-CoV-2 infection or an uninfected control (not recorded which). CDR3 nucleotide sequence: TGTGCCAGCAGCTTGGGGGCGGCCGGTATGAACACTGAAGCTTTCTTT. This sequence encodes CASSLGAAGMNTEAFF. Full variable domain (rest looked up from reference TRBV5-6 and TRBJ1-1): DAGVTQSPTHLIKTRGQQVTLRCSPKSGHDTVSWYQQALGQGPQFIFQYYEEEERQRGNFPDRFSGHQFPNYSSELNVNALLLGDSALYLCASSLGAAGMNTEAFFGQGTRLTVV.